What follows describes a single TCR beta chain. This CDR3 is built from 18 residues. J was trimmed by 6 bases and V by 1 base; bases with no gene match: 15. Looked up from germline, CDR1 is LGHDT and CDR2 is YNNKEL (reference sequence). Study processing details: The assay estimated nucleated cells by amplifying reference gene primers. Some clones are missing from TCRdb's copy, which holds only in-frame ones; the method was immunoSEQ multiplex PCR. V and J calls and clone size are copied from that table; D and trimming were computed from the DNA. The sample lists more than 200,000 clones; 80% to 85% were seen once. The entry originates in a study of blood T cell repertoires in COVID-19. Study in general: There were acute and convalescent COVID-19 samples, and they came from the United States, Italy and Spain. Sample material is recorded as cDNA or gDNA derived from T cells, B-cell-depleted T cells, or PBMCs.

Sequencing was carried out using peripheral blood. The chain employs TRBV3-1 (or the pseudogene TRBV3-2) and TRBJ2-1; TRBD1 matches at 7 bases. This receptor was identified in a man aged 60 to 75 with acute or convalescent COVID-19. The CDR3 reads CASSQGLPGQSWGNEQFF. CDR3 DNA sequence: TGTGCCAGCAGCCAAGGTCTCCCGGGACAGTCTTGGGGCAATGAGCAGTTCTTC.